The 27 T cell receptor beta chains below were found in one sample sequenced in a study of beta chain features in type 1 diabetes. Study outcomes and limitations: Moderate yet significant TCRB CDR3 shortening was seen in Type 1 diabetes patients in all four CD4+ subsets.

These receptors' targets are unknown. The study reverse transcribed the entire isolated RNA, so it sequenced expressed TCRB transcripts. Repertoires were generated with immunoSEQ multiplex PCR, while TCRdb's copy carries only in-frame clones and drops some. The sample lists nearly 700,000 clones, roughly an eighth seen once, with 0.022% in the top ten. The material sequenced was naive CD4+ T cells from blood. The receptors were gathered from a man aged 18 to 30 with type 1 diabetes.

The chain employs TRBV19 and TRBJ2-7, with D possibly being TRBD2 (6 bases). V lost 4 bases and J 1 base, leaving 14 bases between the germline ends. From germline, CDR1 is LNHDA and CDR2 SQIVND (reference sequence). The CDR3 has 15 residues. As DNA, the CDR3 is TGTGCCAGTAGTACCCCTCTGGGGGGTTCCTACGAGCAGTACTTC. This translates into CASSTPLGGSYEQYF.

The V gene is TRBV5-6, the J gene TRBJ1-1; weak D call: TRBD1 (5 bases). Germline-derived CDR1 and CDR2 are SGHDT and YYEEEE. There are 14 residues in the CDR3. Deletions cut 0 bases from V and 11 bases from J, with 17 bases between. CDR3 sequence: CASSLVGAGSKAFF. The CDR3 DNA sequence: TGTGCCAGCAGCTTGGTGGGAGCAGGGTCGAAGGCTTTCTTT. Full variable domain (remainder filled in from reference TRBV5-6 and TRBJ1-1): DAGVTQSPTHLIKTRGQQVTLRCSPKSGHDTVSWYQQALGQGPQFIFQYYEEEERQRGNFPDRFSGHQFPNYSSELNVNALLLGDSALYLCASSLVGAGSKAFFGQGTRLTVV.

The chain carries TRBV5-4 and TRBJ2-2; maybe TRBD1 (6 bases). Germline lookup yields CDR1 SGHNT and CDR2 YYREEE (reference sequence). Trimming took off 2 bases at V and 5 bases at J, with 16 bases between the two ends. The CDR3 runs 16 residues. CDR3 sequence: CASSFRKQGWTGELFF. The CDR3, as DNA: TGTGCCAGCAGCTTCAGAAAACAGGGTTGGACCGGGGAGCTGTTTTTT.

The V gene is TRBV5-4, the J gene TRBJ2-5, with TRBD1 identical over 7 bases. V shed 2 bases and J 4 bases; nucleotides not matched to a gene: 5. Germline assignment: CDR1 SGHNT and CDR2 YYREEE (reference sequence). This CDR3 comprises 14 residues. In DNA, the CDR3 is TGTGCCAGCAGCTTACGAGGGGGCGGAGAGACCCAGTACTTC. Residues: CASSLRGGGETQYF.

The CDR3 DNA follows: TGTGCCAGCAGTTACTCGATGAATGCCCGGGGCTACGAGCAGTACTTC. This codes for CASSYSMNARGYEQYF. This chain connects TRBV6-5 to TRBJ2-7, with D perhaps matching TRBD2 (5 bases). This CDR3 contains 16 residues. Germline CDR1 reads MNHEY; CDR2 reads SVGAGI. Trimming left V 0 bases short and J 3 bases short, with 15 bases between.

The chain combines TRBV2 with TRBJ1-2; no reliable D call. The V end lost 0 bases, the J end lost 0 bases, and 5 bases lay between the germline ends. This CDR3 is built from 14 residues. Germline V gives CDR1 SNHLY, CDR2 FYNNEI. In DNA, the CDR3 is TGTGCCAGCAGTGAAGCCGGAGCTAACTATGGCTACACCTTC. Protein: CASSEAGANYGYTF. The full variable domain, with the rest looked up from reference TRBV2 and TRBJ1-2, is EPEVTQTPSHQVTQMGQEVILRCVPISNHLYFYWYRQILGQKVEFLVSFYNNEISEKSEIFDDQFSVERPDGSNFTLKIRSTKLEDSAMYFCASSEAGANYGYTFGSGTRLTVV.

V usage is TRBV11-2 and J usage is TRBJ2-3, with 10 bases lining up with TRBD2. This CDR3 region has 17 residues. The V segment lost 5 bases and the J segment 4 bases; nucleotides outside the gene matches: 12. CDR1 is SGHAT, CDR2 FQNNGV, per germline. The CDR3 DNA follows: TGTGCCAGCAGCCCTAGGGCTAGCGGGGGAATTGCAGATACGCAGTATTTT. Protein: CASSPRASGGIADTQYF. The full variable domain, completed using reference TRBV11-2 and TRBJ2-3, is EAGVAQSPRYKIIEKRQSVAFWCNPISGHATLYWYQQILGQGPKLLIQFQNNGVVDDSQLPKDRFSAERLKGVDSTLKIQPAKLEDSAVYLCASSPRASGGIADTQYFGPGTRLTVL.

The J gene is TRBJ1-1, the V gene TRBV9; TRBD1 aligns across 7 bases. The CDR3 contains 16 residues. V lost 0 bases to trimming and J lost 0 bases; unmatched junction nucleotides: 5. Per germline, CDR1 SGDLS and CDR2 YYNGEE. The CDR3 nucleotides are TGTGCCAGCAGCGTAGGAGGGACAGAAATGAACACTGAAGCTTTCTTT. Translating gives CASSVGGTEMNTEAFF. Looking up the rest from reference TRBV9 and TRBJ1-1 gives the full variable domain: DSGVTQTPKHLITATGQRVTLRCSPRSGDLSVYWYQQSLDQGLQFLIQYYNGEERAKGNILERFSAQQFPDLHSELNLSSLELGDSALYFCASSVGGTEMNTEAFFGQGTRLTVV.

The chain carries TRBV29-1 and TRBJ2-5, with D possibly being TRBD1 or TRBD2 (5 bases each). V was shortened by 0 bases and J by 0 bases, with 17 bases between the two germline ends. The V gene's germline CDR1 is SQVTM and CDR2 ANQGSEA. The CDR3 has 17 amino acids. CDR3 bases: TGCAGCGTTGAAGAGTATTGGGGCAGGGAGAACCAAGAGACCCAGTACTTC. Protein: CSVEEYWGRENQETQYF.

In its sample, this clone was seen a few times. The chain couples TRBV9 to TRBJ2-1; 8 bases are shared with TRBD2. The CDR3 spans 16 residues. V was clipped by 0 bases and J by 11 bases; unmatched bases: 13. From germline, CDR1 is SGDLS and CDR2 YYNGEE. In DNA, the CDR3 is TGTGCCAGCAGCGTAGTAGGTAGCGGGGTCCAATTGCAGCAGTTCTTC. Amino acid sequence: CASSVVGSGVQLQQFF. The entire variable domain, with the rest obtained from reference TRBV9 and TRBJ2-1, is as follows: DSGVTQTPKHLITATGQRVTLRCSPRSGDLSVYWYQQSLDQGLQFLIQYYNGEERAKGNILERFSAQQFPDLHSELNLSSLELGDSALYFCASSVVGSGVQLQQFFGPGTRLTVL.

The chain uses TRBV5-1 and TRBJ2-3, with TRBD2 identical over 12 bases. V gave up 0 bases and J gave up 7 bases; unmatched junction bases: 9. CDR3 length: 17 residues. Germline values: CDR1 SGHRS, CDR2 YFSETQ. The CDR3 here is CASSLADGLAGINTQYF. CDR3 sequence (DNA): TGCGCCAGCAGCTTGGCGGACGGACTAGCGGGGATAAATACGCAGTATTTT.

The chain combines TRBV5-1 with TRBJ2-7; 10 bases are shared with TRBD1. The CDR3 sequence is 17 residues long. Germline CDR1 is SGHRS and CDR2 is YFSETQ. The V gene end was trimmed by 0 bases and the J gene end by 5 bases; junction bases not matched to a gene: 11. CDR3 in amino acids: CASSLARMGQGSDEQYF. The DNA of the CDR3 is TGCGCCAGCAGCTTGGCCCGAATGGGACAGGGGAGCGACGAGCAGTACTTC.

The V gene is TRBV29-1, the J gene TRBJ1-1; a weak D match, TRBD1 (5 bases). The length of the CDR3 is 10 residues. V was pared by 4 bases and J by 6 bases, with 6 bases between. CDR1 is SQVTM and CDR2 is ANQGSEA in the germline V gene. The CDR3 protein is CSVGDAEAFF. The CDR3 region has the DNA TGCAGCGTTGGGGACGCTGAAGCTTTCTTT.

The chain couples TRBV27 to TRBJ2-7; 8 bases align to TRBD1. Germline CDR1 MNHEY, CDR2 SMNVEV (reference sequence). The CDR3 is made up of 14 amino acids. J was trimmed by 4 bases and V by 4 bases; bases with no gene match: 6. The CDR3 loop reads CASSSRQGRYEQYF. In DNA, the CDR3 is TGTGCCAGCAGTTCACGACAGGGGAGGTACGAGCAGTACTTC.

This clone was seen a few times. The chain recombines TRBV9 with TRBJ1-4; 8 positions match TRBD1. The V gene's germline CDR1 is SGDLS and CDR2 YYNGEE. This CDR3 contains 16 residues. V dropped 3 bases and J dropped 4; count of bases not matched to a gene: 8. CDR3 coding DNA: TGTGCCAGCAGCGGGCAGGGGGCTAGAAGTAATGAAAAACTGTTTTTT. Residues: CASSGQGARSNEKLFF.

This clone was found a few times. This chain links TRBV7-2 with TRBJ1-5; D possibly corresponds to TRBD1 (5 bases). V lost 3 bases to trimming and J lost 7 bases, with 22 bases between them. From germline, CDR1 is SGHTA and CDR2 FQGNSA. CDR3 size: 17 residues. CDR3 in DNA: TGTGCCAGCAGCTTCTCCCGGCTCACGGGTGGGGGACAGCCCCAGCATTTT. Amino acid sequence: CASSFSRLTGGGQPQHF.

The CDR3 DNA sequence: TGTGCCTGGAGTGTAGTGTACACTGAAGCTTTCTTT. This sequence encodes CAWSVVYTEAFF. This chain links TRBV30 with TRBJ1-1; D remains ambiguous. The germline V and J ends were trimmed by 0 bases and 3 bases, with 5 bases remaining between them. This CDR3 has 12 amino acids. CDR1 and CDR2 from the germline V gene are GTSNPN and SVGIG (reference sequence).

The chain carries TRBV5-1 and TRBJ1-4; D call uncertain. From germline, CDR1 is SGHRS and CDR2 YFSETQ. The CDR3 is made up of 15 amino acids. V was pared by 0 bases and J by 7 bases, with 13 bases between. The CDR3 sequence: CASSLESGRGEKLFF. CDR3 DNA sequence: TGCGCCAGCAGCTTGGAGTCTGGGCGCGGTGAAAAACTGTTTTTT.

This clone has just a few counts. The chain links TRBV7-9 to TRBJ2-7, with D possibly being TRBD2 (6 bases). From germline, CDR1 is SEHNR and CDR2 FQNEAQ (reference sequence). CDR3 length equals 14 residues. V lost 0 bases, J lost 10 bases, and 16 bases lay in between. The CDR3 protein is CASSLAEGPKLQYF. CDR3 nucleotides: TGTGCCAGCAGCTTAGCGGAGGGACCCAAGCTTCAGTACTTC.

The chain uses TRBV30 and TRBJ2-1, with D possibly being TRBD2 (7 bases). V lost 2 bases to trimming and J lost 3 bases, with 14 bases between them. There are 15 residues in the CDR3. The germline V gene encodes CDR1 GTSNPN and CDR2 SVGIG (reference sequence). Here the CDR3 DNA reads TGTGCCTGGAGTAACGGGGGGCCCTACTACAATGAGCAGTTCTTC. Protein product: CAWSNGGPYYNEQFF.

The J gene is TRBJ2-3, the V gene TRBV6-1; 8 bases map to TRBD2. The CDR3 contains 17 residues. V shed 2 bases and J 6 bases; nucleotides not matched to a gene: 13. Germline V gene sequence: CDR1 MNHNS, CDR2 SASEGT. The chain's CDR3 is CASSESVAGGQGDTQYF. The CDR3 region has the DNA TGTGCCAGCAGTGAATCAGTGGCGGGGGGCCAAGGGGATACGCAGTATTTT.

The DNA of the CDR3 is TGTGCCTGGAGTGGATATACGGGCCCGTGGCAACTGTTTTTT. Protein sequence: CAWSGYTGPWQLFF. The rearrangement links TRBV30 to TRBJ1-4; D is unresolved. The V end lost 1 base, the J end lost 12 bases, and 18 bases lay between the germline ends. The CDR3 extends over 14 amino acids. Germline V gene lookup returns CDR1 GTSNPN and CDR2 SVGIG (reference sequence).

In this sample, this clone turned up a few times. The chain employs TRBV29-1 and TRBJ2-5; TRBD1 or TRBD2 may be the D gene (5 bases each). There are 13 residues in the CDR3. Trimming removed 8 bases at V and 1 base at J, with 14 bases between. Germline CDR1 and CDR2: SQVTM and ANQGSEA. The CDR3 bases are TGCAGCACCGGGGCCATATTCCAAGAGACCCAGTACTTC. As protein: CSTGAIFQETQYF.

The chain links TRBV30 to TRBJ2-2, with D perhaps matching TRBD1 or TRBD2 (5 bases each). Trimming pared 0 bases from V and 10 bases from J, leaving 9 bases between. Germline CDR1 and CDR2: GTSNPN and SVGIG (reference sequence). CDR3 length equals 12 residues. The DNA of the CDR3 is TGTGCCTGGAGTGTACCGGGACCGGAGCTGTTTTTT. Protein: CAWSVPGPELFF.

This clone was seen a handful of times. The CDR3 region is CASSIRTGLSGANVLTF. The CDR3 DNA reads as TGTGCCAGCAGCATTCGGACAGGGCTCTCCGGGGCCAACGTCCTGACTTTC. The genes are TRBV9 and TRBJ2-6; 8 nucleotides agree with TRBD1. The CDR3 sequence is 17 residues long. Per the germline V gene, CDR1 is SGDLS and CDR2 is YYNGEE. V shed 4 bases and J 4 bases; nucleotides not matched to a gene: 10.

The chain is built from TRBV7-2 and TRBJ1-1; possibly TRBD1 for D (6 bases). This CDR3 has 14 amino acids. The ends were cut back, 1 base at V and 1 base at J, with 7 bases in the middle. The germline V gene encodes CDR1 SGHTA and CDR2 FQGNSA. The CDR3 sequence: CASSLDRENTEAFF. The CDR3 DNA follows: TGTGCCAGCAGCTTAGACAGGGAGAACACTGAAGCTTTCTTT.

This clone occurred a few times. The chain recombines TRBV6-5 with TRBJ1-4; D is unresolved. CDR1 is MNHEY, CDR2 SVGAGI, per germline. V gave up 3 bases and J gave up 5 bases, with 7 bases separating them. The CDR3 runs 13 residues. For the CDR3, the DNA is TGTGCCAGCAGTTATGGAGGGAATGAAAAACTGTTTTTT. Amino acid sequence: CASSYGGNEKLFF.